The 20 T cell receptor beta chains in this list originate from one sample, sequenced in a study of regulatory T cells in long-lasting Graves disease. Described time point: newly diagnosed GD, antithyroid drugs for less than 3 months. Extracted RNA from PBMCs served as the source of the TCR library. Building the TCR beta libraries relied on iRepertoire HTBI primers, and CDR3 regions underwent Arm-PCR. MiXCR, run by TCRdb on the multiplex PCR reads, gives a single entry per CDR3 protein. Here the sample spans 550,000 to 650,000 distinct CDR3 sequences, more than 15% being singletons. This sample was shared with a second study, whose subject was T cells in Graves' hyperthyroidism and ophthalmopathy.

Sequenced here: peripheral blood mononuclear cells (PBMCs), sampled at new diagnosis, from a patient treated with antithyroid drugs. The receptors were gathered from a man between 18 and 35 years old with Graves disease.

This clonotype was seen many times. The V and J genes are TRBV27 and TRBJ2-1, with D maybe TRBD1 (5 bases). Germline V CDR1 and CDR2: MNHEY, SMNVEV (reference sequence). Trimming pared 3 bases from V and 3 bases from J, leaving 9 bases between. The CDR3 extends over 14 amino acids. As DNA, the CDR3 is TGTGCCAGCAGTTTTGGACAACTCTACAATGAGCAGTTCTTC. Protein: CASSFGQLYNEQFF.

The V gene is TRBV29-1, the J gene TRBJ2-1; TRBD1 might be the D (6 bases). Germline CDR1 is SQVTM and CDR2 is ANQGSEA. The V gene lost 5 bases and the J gene lost 5 bases, with 16 bases spanning the gap. The CDR3 extends over 14 amino acids. The CDR3 DNA follows: TGCAGCGTTAGGTCAGGGGTGGCCAACAATGAGCAGTTCTTC. Its protein is CSVRSGVANNEQFF.

The chain employs TRBV10-3 and TRBJ2-3; D is perhaps TRBD1 (5 bases). The CDR3 loop spans 16 amino acids. Germline V gives CDR1 ENHRY, CDR2 SYGVKD. V gave up 8 bases and J gave up 1 base, with 19 bases separating them. The CDR3 sequence: CAIRDQGVRGTDTQYF. The CDR3 DNA reads TGTGCCATCCGCGACCAAGGGGTACGGGGCACAGATACGCAGTATTTT.

The sample holds a few counts of this clonotype. CDR3 nucleotide sequence: TGTGCCAGCAGCCAAGCGGACAGCCATAATTCACCCCTCCACTTT. Translated, it gives CASSQADSHNSPLHF. The rearrangement links TRBV3-1 to TRBJ1-6; D is perhaps TRBD1 (6 bases). Germline loops: CDR1 LGHDT, CDR2 YNNKEL (reference sequence). The V and J ends lost 1 base and 5 bases respectively, with 9 bases between them. This CDR3 is built from 15 residues. Combining the CDR3 with reference TRBV3-1 and TRBJ1-6 gives the whole variable domain DTAVSQTPKYLVTQMGNDKSIKCEQNLGHDTMYWYKQDSKKFLKIMFSYNNKELIINETVPNRFSPKSPDKAHLNLHINSLELGDSAVYFCASSQADSHNSPLHFGNGTRLTVT.

The table lists this clonotype with many counts. J is TRBJ2-7 and V is TRBV20-1, with D tentatively TRBD2 (8 bases). Germline CDR1 DFQATT, CDR2 SNEGSKA (reference sequence). V lost 1 base and J 3 bases, leaving 19 bases between the germline ends. The CDR3 consists of 16 residues. CDR3 in DNA: TGCAGTGCTAGAGCCGACAGGGCGGGGGGACTCTACGAGCAGTACTTC. The encoded protein is CSARADRAGGLYEQYF.

This clonotype was seen at least ten times. The chain recombines TRBV12-3 or TRBV12-4 with TRBJ1-2, with D tentatively TRBD1 (5 bases). Between the trimmed V and J ends, which lost 6 bases and 8 bases, there was a span of 19 bases. The CDR3 is made up of 14 amino acids. The CDR3 sequence is CASSSEFTGLGYTF. CDR3 nucleotide sequence: TGTGCCAGCAGCTCCGAATTTACAGGTCTGGGCTACACCTTC.

Many counts were recorded for this clonotype. This chain joins TRBV11-3 and TRBJ2-1, with D possibly being TRBD1 (7 bases). This CDR3 comprises 12 residues. From germline, CDR1 is SGHNT and CDR2 YENEEA. Trimming cost V 5 bases and J 8 bases, with 10 bases left between them. CDR3 loop: CASSLRGDEQFF. In DNA, the CDR3 is TGTGCCAGCAGCCTCAGGGGGGATGAGCAGTTCTTC.

This clonotype was observed a handful of times. This sequence joins TRBV4-2 and TRBJ1-2; 7 bases align to TRBD1. V shed 1 base and J 3 bases; nucleotides not matched to a gene: 8. In germline, CDR1 is LGHNA, CDR2 YNFKEQ. This CDR3 has 16 residues. CDR3 sequence: CASSQVFTGVDYGYTF. The CDR3 DNA sequence: TGTGCCAGCAGCCAAGTCTTTACAGGGGTGGACTATGGCTACACCTTC.

This clonotype was counted between two and nine times. The CDR3 is CASVAGGGEQFF. The CDR3 coding sequence is TGTGCCAGCGTAGCGGGAGGAGGGGAGCAGTTCTTC. The chain recombines TRBV13 with TRBJ2-1; 10 nucleotides agree with TRBD2. V was clipped by 8 bases and J by 10 bases; unmatched bases: 5. The germline V gene has CDR1 PRHDT and CDR2 FYEKMQ (reference sequence). CDR3 length equals 12 residues.

The chain joins TRBV13 to TRBJ2-1, with 7 positions matching TRBD2. Germline-derived CDR1 and CDR2 are PRHDT and FYEKMQ (reference sequence). This CDR3 spans 14 amino acids. With 5 bases clipped from V and 3 bases from J, the junction kept 4 bases outside the gene matches. The CDR3 sequence: CASSTRGVYNEQFF. CDR3 nucleotides: TGTGCCAGCAGCACCCGGGGGGTCTACAATGAGCAGTTCTTC.

This chain connects TRBV2 to TRBJ2-7, with 15 bases fitting TRBD2. The CDR3 totals 16 residues. Germline V lookup: CDR1 SNHLY, CDR2 FYNNEI. The J segment lost 1 base and the V segment lost 7 bases, leaving 5 bases of the junction unmatched. CDR3 amino acids: CASKGGLAGGSYEQYF. As DNA, the CDR3 is TGTGCCAGCAAAGGGGGACTAGCGGGAGGATCCTACGAGCAGTACTTC.

In this sample, this clonotype turned up many times. The V gene is TRBV30, the J gene TRBJ2-5; the D gene is possibly TRBD1 (5 bases). The germline gives CDR1 GTSNPN, CDR2 SVGIG (reference sequence). CDR3 size: 13 residues. Trimming pared 8 bases from V and 1 base from J, leaving 14 bases between. Here the CDR3 DNA reads TGTGCCGGCCAGGGTTTATCCCAAGAGACCCAGTACTTC. Protein product: CAGQGLSQETQYF.

This clonotype has a count of ten or more. The chain links TRBV7-8 to TRBJ2-1; a possible D gene is TRBD2 (5 bases). CDR3 size: 17 residues. V was cut by 0 bases and J by 6 bases, with 18 bases left in between. CDR1 and CDR2 from the germline V gene are SGHVS and FQNEAQ. Here the CDR3 DNA reads TGTGCCAGCAGCTTAGCTTCGGTCCCCCCGAGGGTCAATGAGCAGTTCTTC. Protein product: CASSLASVPPRVNEQFF. Full variable domain (missing parts from reference TRBV7-8 and TRBJ2-1): GAGVSQSPRYKVAKRGQDVALRCDPISGHVSLFWYQQALGQGPEFLTYFQNEAQLDKSGLPSDRFFAERPEGSVSTLKIQRTQQEDSAVYLCASSLASVPPRVNEQFFGPGTRLTVL.

The table lists this clonotype with a few counts. The CDR3 spells CASSRRGSTGELFF. CDR3 in DNA: TGTGCCAGCAGCAGGCGGGGATCCACCGGGGAGCTGTTTTTT. The chain recombines TRBV3-1 with TRBJ2-2, with D possibly matching TRBD2 (6 bases). This CDR3 region has 14 residues. The germline V gene has CDR1 LGHDT and CDR2 YNNKEL (reference sequence). V shed 5 bases and J shed 4 bases, with 11 bases lying between them.

The chain couples TRBV20-1 to TRBJ2-3, with D unclear. This CDR3 spans 17 amino acids. Germline loops: CDR1 DFQATT, CDR2 SNEGSKA (reference sequence). V lost 3 bases and J lost 3, with 22 bases in between. This chain's CDR3 is CSARRDWGIRGTDTQYF. The CDR3 coding sequence is TGCAGTGCTAGGCGTGATTGGGGAATTAGAGGAACAGATACGCAGTATTTT.

This clonotype was observed a few times. V and J are TRBV7-6 and TRBJ2-1; TRBD2 matches 13 bases. Germline V lookup: CDR1 SGHVS, CDR2 FNYEAQ. V shed 5 bases, J shed 8 bases, and the junction held 12 bases outside the gene matches. The CDR3 spans 17 residues. Here the CDR3 reads CASSPFPTSGRADEQFF. CDR3 coding DNA: TGTGCCAGCAGCCCTTTCCCCACTAGCGGGAGGGCGGATGAGCAGTTCTTC.

This clonotype was found many times. The rearrangement joins TRBV29-1 to TRBJ1-1, with D hard to call. The germline CDR1 and CDR2 sequences are SQVTM and ANQGSEA. This CDR3 spans 12 amino acids. V gave up 5 bases and J gave up 5 bases, with 12 bases separating them. CDR3 nucleotides: TGCAGCGTTTTTAAGGGCCGTACTGAAGCTTTCTTT. This gives the protein CSVFKGRTEAFF. Full variable domain (outside the CDR3, taken from reference TRBV29-1 and TRBJ1-1): SAVISQKPSRDICQRGTSLTIQCQVDSQVTMMFWYRQQPGQSLTLIATANQGSEATYESGFVIDKFPISRPNLTFSTLTVSNMSPEDSSIYLCSVFKGRTEAFFGQGTRLTVV.

This clonotype was counted many times. The chain is built from TRBV20-1 and TRBJ2-3; 9 bases align to TRBD2. Germline loops: CDR1 DFQATT, CDR2 SNEGSKA (reference sequence). This CDR3 spans 13 amino acids. In DNA, the CDR3 is TGCAGCTGTAGGGGACTAGCATCAGATACGCAGTATTTT. As protein: CSCRGLASDTQYF.

A remark on this clonotype: This could be a read error, since a much larger clone is one nucleotide away. The gene calls are TRBV6-2 or TRBV6-3 and TRBJ2-7; maybe TRBD1 (6 bases). Per the germline V gene, CDR1 is MNHEY and CDR2 is SVGEGT. This CDR3 region has 16 residues. V lost 11 bases, J lost 0 bases, and 23 bases lay in between. The CDR3 region is CAGRDTTGTPSYEQYF. CDR3 nucleotides: TGTGCCGGCCGCGACACTACCGGGACACCCTCCTACGAGCAGTACTTC.

This chain uses TRBV29-1 with TRBJ1-1, with 7 bases aligning to TRBD1. V lost 6 bases to trimming and J lost 1 base; unmatched junction nucleotides: 5. This CDR3 contains 13 residues. Per the germline V gene, CDR1 is SQVTM and CDR2 is ANQGSEA. In nucleotides, the CDR3 is TGCAGCGTGTGGACAGGTACGAACACTGAAGCTTTCTTT. This sequence encodes CSVWTGTNTEAFF.